The source of this TCR beta chain is a study of cytomegalovirus exposure and HLA in healthy donors. For the study at large: Around 190 million T cells yielded 120 million or so unique TCR beta sequences, as an earlier analysis found. General study points: A later analysis linked a missense DCLRE1C variant to TCR beta V- and J-gene trimming. A reported reduction in N-insertions relative to the approximately 600-donor mean was seen in an Asian-associated ancestry cluster in a later analysis. Most TCR sequences were uncommon, yet certain public TCRs appeared in many donors.

The CDR3 totals 15 residues. With 0 bases clipped from V and 2 bases from J, the junction kept 1 base outside the gene matches. Germline V gives CDR1 PRHDT, CDR2 FYEKMQ (reference sequence). To note about this clone: Its antigen is as yet unknown.

The PCR made use of 60 Vbeta and 13 Jbeta primers. The assay was immunoSEQ multiplex PCR, and TCRdb's table has in-frame clones only and misses some. The table records around 140,000 clones, roughly four fifths of them present only once. This receptor was identified in a woman between 50 and 59 years old in good health and CMV-seropositive. The chain combines TRBV13 with TRBJ2-3; 8 bases map to TRBD2. Sequencing used PBMCs. This CDR3 reads CASSLGGGVTDTQYF. The CDR3 DNA reads TGTGCCAGCAGCTTAGGCGGGGGGGTCACAGATACGCAGTATTTT. Supplemented by reference TRBV13 and TRBJ2-3, the full variable domain reads AAGVIQSPRHLIKEKRETATLKCYPIPRHDTVYWYQQGPGQDPQFLISFYEKMQSDKGSIPDRFSAQQFSDYHSELNMSSLELGDSALYFCASSLGGGVTDTQYFGPGTRLTVL.